This TCR beta chain comes out of a study of T cells in Graves' hyperthyroidism and ophthalmopathy. The CDR3 is 14 residues long. The trim removed 6 bases at V and 8 bases at J, leaving 11 bases unmatched. Germline V CDR1 and CDR2: SGHTA, FQGNSA. Orbital computed tomography and thyroid ultrasound, together with serum TRAb and thyroxine and clinical symptoms, were used for diagnoses. TCR beta CDR3 regions were amplified from RNA. An initial round of RT-PCR targeting the TCR CDR3 relied on the HTBI primer set. Using its own MiXCR run on the multiplex PCR reads, TCRdb lists one record per CDR3 protein. The profile shows 400,000 to 550,000 distinct CDR3 sequences, about 24% of them singletons. In its sample, this clonotype was seen many times.

The sequence was collected from a woman in her twenties or thirties with Graves' ophthalmopathy. The sequencing input was blood. The rearrangement uses TRBV7-2 and TRBJ1-1, with TRBD1 matching 8 bases. CDR3 DNA: TGTGCCAGCAGTCCGGACAGGGTACTAACCGAAGCTTTCTTT. Translation gives CASSPDRVLTEAFF.